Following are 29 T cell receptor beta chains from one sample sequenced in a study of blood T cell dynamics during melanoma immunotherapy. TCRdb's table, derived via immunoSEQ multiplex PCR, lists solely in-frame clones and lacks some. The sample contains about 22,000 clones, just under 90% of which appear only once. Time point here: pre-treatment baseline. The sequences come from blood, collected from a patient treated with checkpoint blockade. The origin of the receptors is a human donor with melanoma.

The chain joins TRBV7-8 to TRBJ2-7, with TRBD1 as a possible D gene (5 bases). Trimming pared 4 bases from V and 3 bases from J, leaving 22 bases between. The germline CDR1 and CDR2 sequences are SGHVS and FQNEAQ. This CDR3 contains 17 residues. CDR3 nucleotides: TGTGCCAGCAGCTCCAAGCGAGTGGTCAGGGCGTACTACGAGCAGTACTTC. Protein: CASSSKRVVRAYYEQYF. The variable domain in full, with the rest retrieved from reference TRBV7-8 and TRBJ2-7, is GAGVSQSPRYKVAKRGQDVALRCDPISGHVSLFWYQQALGQGPEFLTYFQNEAQLDKSGLPSDRFFAERPEGSVSTLKIQRTQQEDSAVYLCASSSKRVVRAYYEQYFGPGTRLTVT.

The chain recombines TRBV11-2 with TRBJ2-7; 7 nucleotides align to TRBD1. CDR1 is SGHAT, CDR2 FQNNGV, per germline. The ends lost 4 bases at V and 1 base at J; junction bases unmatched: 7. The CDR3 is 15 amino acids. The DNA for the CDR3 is TGTGCCAGCAGCTCGTATCGGGACAGATCCTACGAGCAGTACTTC. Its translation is CASSSYRDRSYEQYF.

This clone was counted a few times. The chain's CDR3 is CASRSSGTGGRLQYF. The DNA for the CDR3 is TGTGCCAGCAGGTCATCCGGGACAGGGGGCCGCCTGCAGTACTTC. The chain links TRBV7-3 to TRBJ2-7; 12 positions match TRBD1. Germline-derived CDR1 and CDR2 are SGHTA and FQGTGA. The CDR3 contains 15 residues. V shed 6 bases and J 9 bases; nucleotides not matched to a gene: 12.

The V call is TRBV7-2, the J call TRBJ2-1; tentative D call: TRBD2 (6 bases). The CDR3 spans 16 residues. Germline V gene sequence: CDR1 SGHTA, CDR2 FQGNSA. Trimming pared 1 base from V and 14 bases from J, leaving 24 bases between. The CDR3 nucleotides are TGTGCCAGCAGCTTAGGGGGGACCGCGCGGACCCCGGGGGAGTTCTTC. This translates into CASSLGGTARTPGEFF.

The CDR3 loop is CASSLGPLGNEQFF. The DNA for the CDR3 is TGTGCCAGCAGCCTGGGACCTCTAGGCAATGAGCAGTTCTTC. This chain uses TRBV7-6 with TRBJ2-1; D tentatively reads TRBD1 or TRBD2 (5 bases each). The CDR3 is 14 residues long. The germline CDR1 and CDR2 sequences are SGHVS and FNYEAQ. The V end lost 5 bases, the J end lost 6 bases, and 14 bases lay between the germline ends.

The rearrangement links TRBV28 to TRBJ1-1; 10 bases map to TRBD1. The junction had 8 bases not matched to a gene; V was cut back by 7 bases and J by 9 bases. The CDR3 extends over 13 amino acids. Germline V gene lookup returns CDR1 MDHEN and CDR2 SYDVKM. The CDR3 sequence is CASTRQGAYQAFF. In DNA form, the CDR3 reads TGTGCCAGCACCCGACAGGGGGCTTATCAAGCTTTCTTT. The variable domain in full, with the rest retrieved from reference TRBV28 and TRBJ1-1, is DVKVTQSSRYLVKRTGEKVFLECVQDMDHENMFWYRQDPGLGLRLIYFSYDVKMKEKGDIPEGYSVSREKKERFSLILESASTNQTSMYLCASTRQGAYQAFFGQGTRLTVV.

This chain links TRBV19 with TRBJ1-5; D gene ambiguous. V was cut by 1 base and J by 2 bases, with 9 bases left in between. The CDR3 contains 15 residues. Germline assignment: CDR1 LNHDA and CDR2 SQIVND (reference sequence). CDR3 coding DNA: TGTGCCAGTAGTATAGCCCTAGAGCGCAATCAGCCCCAGCATTTT. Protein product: CASSIALERNQPQHF.

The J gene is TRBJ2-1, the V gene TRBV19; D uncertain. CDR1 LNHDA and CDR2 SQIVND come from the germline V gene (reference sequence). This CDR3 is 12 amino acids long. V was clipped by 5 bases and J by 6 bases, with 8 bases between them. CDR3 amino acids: CASSPTGNEQFF. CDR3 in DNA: TGTGCCAGTAGTCCTACGGGCAATGAGCAGTTCTTC. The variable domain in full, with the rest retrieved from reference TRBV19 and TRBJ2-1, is DGGITQSPKYLFRKEGQNVTLSCEQNLNHDAMYWYRQDPGQGLRLIYYSQIVNDFQKGDIAEGYSVSREKKESFPLTVTSAQKNPTAFYLCASSPTGNEQFFGPGTRLTVL.

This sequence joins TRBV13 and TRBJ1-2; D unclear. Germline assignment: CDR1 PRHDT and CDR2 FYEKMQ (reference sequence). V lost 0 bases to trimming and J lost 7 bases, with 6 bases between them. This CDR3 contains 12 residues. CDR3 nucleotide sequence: TGTGCCAGCAGCTTAGGACCGAGTGGCTACACCTTC. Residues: CASSLGPSGYTF.

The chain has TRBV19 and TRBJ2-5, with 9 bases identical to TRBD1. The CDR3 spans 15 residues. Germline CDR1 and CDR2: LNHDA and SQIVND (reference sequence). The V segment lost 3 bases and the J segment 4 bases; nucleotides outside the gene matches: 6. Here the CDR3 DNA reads TGTGCCAGTAGTATGGGGGACAGGGCGTTAGAGACCCAGTACTTC. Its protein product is CASSMGDRALETQYF.

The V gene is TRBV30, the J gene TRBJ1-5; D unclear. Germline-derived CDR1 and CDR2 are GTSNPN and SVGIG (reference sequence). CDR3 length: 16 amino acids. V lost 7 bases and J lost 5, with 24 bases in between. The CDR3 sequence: CASTGKGASIDQPQHF. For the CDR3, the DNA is TGTGCCTCCACGGGGAAGGGAGCATCCATCGATCAGCCCCAGCATTTT. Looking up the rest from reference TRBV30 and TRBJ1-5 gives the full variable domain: SQTIHQWPATLVQPVGSPLSLECTVEGTSNPNLYWYRQAAGRGLQLLFYSVGIGQISSEVPQNLSASRPQDRQFILSSKKLLLSDSGFYLCASTGKGASIDQPQHFGDGTRLSIL.

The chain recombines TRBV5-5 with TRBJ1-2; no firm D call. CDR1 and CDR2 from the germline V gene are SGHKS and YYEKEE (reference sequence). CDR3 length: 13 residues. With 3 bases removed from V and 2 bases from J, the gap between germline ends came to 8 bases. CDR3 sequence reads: CASSSNRNYGYTF. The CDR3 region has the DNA TGTGCCAGCAGCTCTAATAGGAACTATGGCTACACCTTC. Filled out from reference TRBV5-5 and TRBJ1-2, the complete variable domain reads DAGVTQSPTHLIKTRGQQVTLRCSPISGHKSVSWYQQVLGQGPQFIFQYYEKEERGRGNFPDRFSARQFPNYSSELNVNALLLGDSALYLCASSSNRNYGYTFGSGTRLTVV.

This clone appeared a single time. In DNA, the CDR3 is TGTGCCAGCAGCTCGCAGGGGAGGAGCTCCTACGAGCAGTACTTC. It yields the protein CASSSQGRSSYEQYF. V is TRBV11-3 and J is TRBJ2-7; D could derive from TRBD1 or TRBD2 (6 bases each). Trimming cost V 4 bases and J 0 bases, with 13 bases left between them. CDR1 is SGHNT, CDR2 YENEEA, per germline. The CDR3 has 15 residues.

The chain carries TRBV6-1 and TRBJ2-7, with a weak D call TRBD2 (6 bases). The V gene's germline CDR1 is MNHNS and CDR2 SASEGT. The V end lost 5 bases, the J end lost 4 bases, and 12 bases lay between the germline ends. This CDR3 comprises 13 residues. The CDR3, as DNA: TGTGCCAGCAGTCCCCCGGGGGATTACGAGCAGTACTTC. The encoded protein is CASSPPGDYEQYF.

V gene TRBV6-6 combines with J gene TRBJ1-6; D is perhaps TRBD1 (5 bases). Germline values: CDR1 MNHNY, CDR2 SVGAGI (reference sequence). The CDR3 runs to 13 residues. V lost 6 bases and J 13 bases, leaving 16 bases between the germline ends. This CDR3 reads CASRPPGGSPLHF. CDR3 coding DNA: TGTGCCAGCAGACCGCCCGGGGGATCCCCCCTCCACTTT.

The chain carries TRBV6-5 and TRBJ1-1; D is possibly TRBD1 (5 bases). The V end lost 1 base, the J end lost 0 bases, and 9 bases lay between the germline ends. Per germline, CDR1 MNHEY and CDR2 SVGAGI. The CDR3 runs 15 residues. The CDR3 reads CASSYWGTMNTEAFF. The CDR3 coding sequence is TGTGCCAGCAGTTACTGGGGGACCATGAACACTGAAGCTTTCTTT.

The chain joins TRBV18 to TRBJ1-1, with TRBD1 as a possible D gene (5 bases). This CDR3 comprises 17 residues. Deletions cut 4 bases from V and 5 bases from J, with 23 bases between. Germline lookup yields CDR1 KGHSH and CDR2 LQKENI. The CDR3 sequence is CASSQTGQGIMGTEAFF. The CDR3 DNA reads TGTGCCAGCTCACAAACGGGGCAGGGAATTATGGGGACTGAAGCTTTCTTT.

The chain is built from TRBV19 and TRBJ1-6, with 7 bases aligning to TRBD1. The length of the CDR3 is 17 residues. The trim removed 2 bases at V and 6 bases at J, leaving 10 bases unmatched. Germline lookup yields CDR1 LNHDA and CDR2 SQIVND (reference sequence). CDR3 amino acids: CASSIMARQGRNSPLHF. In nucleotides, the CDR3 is TGTGCCAGTAGTATAATGGCGAGACAGGGACGTAATTCACCCCTCCACTTT.

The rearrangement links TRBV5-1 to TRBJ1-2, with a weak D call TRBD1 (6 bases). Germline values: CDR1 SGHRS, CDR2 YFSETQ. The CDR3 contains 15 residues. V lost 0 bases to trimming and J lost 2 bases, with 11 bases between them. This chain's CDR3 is CASSLAGQPNYGYTF. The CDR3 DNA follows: TGCGCCAGCAGCTTGGCGGGACAACCAAACTATGGCTACACCTTC.

For the CDR3, the DNA is TGTGCCAGCAGCTTAGTGGTTGTGGGCGATACGCAGTATTTT. As protein: CASSLVVVGDTQYF. V gene TRBV11-3 combines with J gene TRBJ2-3, with D uncertain. CDR3 size: 14 residues. Trimming took 1 base from V and 6 from J, leaving 11 bases between them. Germline values: CDR1 SGHNT, CDR2 YENEEA.

This chain's CDR3 is CASSRGGRASLLSGANVLTF. The DNA of the CDR3 is TGTGCCAGCTCACGGGGGGGTCGAGCCAGCCTTCTCTCTGGGGCCAACGTCCTGACTTTC. This rearrangement joins TRBV18 to TRBJ2-6; 7 positions agree with TRBD2. J lost 0 bases, V lost 4 bases, and 15 bases had no gene match. CDR1 and CDR2 from the germline V gene are KGHSH and LQKENI. The length of the CDR3 is 20 residues.

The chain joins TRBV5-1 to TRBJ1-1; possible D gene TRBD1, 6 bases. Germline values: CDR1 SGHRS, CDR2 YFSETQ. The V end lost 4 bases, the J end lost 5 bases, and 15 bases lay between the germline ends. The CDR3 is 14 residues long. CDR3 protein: CASSPQTGRTEAFF. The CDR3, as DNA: TGCGCCAGCAGCCCACAGACAGGCAGGACTGAAGCTTTCTTT.

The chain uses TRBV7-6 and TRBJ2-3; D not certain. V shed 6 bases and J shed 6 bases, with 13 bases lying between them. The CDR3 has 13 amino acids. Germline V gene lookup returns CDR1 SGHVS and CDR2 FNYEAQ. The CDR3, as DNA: TGTGCCAGCAGTTCCTCCTCCGTGGATACGCAGTATTTT. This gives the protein CASSSSSVDTQYF.

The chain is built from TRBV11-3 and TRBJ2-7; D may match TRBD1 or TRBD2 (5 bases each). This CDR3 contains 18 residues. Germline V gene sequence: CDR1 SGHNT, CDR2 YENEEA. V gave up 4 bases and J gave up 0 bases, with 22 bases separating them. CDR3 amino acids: CASSSAPRGRRSSYEQYF. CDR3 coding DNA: TGTGCCAGCAGCTCCGCCCCTCGGGGCAGGAGAAGCTCCTACGAGCAGTACTTC.

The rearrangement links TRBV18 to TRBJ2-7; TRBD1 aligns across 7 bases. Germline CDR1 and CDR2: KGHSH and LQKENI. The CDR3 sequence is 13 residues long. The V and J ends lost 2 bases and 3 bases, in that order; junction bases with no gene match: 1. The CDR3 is CASSPGTDYEQYF. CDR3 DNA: TGTGCCAGCTCACCAGGGACAGACTACGAGCAGTACTTC.

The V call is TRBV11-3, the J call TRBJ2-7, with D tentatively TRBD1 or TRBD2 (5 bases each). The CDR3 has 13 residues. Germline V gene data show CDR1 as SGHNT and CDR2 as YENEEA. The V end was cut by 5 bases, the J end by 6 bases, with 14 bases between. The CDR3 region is CASSAALGGEQYF. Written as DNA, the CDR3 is TGTGCCAGCAGCGCGGCCCTTGGGGGCGAGCAGTACTTC.

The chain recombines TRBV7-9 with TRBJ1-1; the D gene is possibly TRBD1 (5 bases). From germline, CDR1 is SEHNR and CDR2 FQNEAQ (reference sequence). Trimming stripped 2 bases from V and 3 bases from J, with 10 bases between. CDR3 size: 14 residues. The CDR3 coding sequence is TGTGCCAGCAGCTTACGGGGGACGGACACTGAAGCTTTCTTT. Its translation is CASSLRGTDTEAFF.

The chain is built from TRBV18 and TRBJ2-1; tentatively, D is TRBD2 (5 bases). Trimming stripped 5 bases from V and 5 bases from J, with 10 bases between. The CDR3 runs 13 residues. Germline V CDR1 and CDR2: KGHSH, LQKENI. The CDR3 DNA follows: TGTGCCAGCTCATCTCGGGGAGACAATGAGCAGTTCTTC. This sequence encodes CASSSRGDNEQFF.

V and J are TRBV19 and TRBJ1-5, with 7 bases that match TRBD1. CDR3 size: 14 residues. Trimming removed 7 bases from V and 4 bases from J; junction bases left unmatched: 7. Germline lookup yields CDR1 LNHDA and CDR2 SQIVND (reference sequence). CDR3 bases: TGTGCCAGTACCCTAGGACAGGTTAATCAGCCCCAGCATTTT. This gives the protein CASTLGQVNQPQHF.